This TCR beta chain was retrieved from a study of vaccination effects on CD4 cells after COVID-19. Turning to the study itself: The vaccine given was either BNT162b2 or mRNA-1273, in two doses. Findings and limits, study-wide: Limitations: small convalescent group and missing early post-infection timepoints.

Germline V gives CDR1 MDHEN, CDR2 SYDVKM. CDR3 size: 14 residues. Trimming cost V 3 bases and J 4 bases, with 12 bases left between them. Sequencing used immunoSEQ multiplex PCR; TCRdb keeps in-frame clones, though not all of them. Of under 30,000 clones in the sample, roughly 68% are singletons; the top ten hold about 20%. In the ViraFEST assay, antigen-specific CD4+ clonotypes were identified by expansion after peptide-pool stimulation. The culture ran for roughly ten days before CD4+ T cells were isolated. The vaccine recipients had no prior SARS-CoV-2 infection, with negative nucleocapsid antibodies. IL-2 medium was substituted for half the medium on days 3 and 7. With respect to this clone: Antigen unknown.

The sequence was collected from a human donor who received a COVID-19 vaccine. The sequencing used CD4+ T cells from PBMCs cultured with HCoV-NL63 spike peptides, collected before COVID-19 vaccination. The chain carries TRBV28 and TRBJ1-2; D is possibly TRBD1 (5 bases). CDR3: CASSFGAGLYGYTF. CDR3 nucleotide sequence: TGTGCCAGCAGTTTCGGGGCAGGGCTCTATGGCTACACCTTC.